This T cell receptor beta chain was identified in a study of post-analysis software for immune sequencing data. About the research overall: Some patients lacked subtype; others had relapsing-remitting, secondary progressive or progressive-relapsing disease. Points from the study as a whole: Among 4 or 5 TRBV segments more frequent in patients than controls were TRBV5-6, TRBV5-1 and TRBV20-1. F-measure co-clustering was strong for batch-matched samples. Patients with multiple sclerosis recorded significantly lower normalized Chao1 diversity than controls, the study found.

In its sample, this clonotype was seen a few times. Antigen unknown. The library was made from cDNA and included unique molecular identifiers. Each batch of about 0.95 to 11 million T cells produced roughly 450,000 cDNA molecules. TCRdb redid the calling of the PCR reads with MiXCR, one entry per CDR3 protein. The data hold 650,000 to 850,000 distinct CDR3 sequences, with roughly 50% observed a single time. Trimming left V 0 bases short and J 7 bases short, with 6 bases between. Germline V gene sequence: CDR1 SQVTM, CDR2 ANQGSEA. The CDR3 sequence is 11 residues long. Sequencing was done on a sample of blood. The chain recombines TRBV29-1 with TRBJ1-1, with D hard to call. The receptor was derived from a girl aged 10 to 17 with multiple sclerosis. CDR3 sequence reads: CSVEEGFEAFF. CDR3 bases: TGCAGCGTTGAAGAAGGGTTTGAAGCTTTCTTT.